This T cell receptor beta chain was documented in a study of technical replicates of blood from several donors. Libraries were prepared by immunoSEQ multiplex PCR; TCRdb keeps only in-frame clonotypes and omits some of them. The data contain about 84,000 clones, just over 90% of them seen just once; the ten biggest clones take up roughly 0.25%. J lost 2 bases, V lost 5 bases, and 2 bases had no gene match. The CDR3 covers 14 residues. Looked up from germline, CDR1 is SGHTA and CDR2 is FQGNSA. The chain uses TRBV7-2 and TRBJ1-4; 7 positions match TRBD1. The TCR sequence derives from a human donor in good health. Sequencing was carried out using T cells isolated from PBMCs. CDR3 residues: CASSPQGTNEKLFF. The DNA of the CDR3 is TGTGCCAGCAGCCCACAGGGGACTAATGAAAAACTGTTTTTT.